Following are 14 T cell receptor beta chains from one sample sequenced in a study of blood T cell repertoires in COVID-19. Sequencing was performed with immunoSEQ multiplex PCR; in TCRdb, only in-frame clones are kept and a portion is missing. The sample yields roughly 300,000 clones, about 84% seen once. The sequenced material came from peripheral blood. All receptors derive from a woman aged 45-59 years with acute or convalescent COVID-19.

The chain links TRBV7-2 to TRBJ2-7, with 10 positions matching TRBD2. Trimming at V came to 5 bases and at J to 4 bases, leaving 8 bases not matched to a gene. Germline V gene lookup returns CDR1 SGHTA and CDR2 FQGNSA. CDR3 length equals 15 residues. DNA of the CDR3: TGTGCCAGCAGCACCGCTAGCGGGAGTCTATACGAGCAGTACTTC. Its translation is CASSTASGSLYEQYF.

This chain uses TRBV5-1 with TRBJ1-1; 9 bases match TRBD1. This CDR3 is 14 amino acids long. With V trimmed by 3 bases and J by 1 base, 1 base remained unmatched. Germline assignment: CDR1 SGHRS and CDR2 YFSETQ. The CDR3 DNA sequence: TGCGCCAGCAGCTCGACAGGGGGGAACACTGAAGCTTTCTTT. Translating it yields CASSSTGGNTEAFF.

This rearrangement joins TRBV20-1 to TRBJ2-7; D remains unclear. The CDR3 has 11 residues. Trimming shortened V by 3 bases and J by 5 bases, and 8 bases separated the two germline ends. CDR1 DFQATT and CDR2 SNEGSKA come from the germline V gene (reference sequence). The CDR3 coding sequence is TGCAGTGCTAGCCCCGAGGACGAGCAGTACTTC. Amino acids: CSASPEDEQYF.

The chain recombines TRBV2 with TRBJ1-2, with 7 bases identical to TRBD1. Germline CDR1 and CDR2: SNHLY and FYNNEI. The CDR3 totals 12 residues. J gave up 4 bases and V 7 bases, and 3 bases lay outside the gene matches. The CDR3 region is CASTRTGYGYTF. The DNA of the CDR3 is TGTGCCAGCACACGGACAGGCTATGGCTACACCTTC.

V is TRBV3-1 (or the pseudogene TRBV3-2) and J is TRBJ1-2; TRBD1 aligns across 9 bases. V shed 6 bases, J shed 2 bases, and the junction held 4 bases outside the gene matches. Per germline, CDR1 LGHDT and CDR2 YNNKEL (reference sequence). The CDR3 runs 14 residues. DNA of the CDR3: TGTGCCAGCAGACGCGGACAGGGGAACTATGGCTACACCTTC. As protein: CASRRGQGNYGYTF.

The chain employs TRBV6-1 and TRBJ1-5; TRBD1 agrees at 7 bases. The length of the CDR3 is 17 residues. V lost 0 bases, J lost 5 bases, and 10 bases stayed unmatched. Germline-derived CDR1 and CDR2 are MNHNS and SASEGT. This CDR3 is CASSEALQDRFHQPQHF. As DNA, the CDR3 is TGTGCCAGCAGTGAAGCGCTCCAGGACAGGTTTCATCAGCCCCAGCATTTT.

V and J are TRBV19 and TRBJ1-2; a possible D gene is TRBD1 (6 bases). V was trimmed by 7 bases and J by 0 bases, leaving 15 bases between them. The CDR3 covers 15 residues. Germline-derived CDR1 and CDR2 are LNHDA and SQIVND (reference sequence). The CDR3 nucleotides are TGTGCCAGTATCGCCTGGACAGCTTCTAACTATGGCTACACCTTC. This sequence encodes CASIAWTASNYGYTF.

This clone was found once. V is TRBV5-1 and J is TRBJ2-1; 10 positions match TRBD2. Per the germline V gene, CDR1 is SGHRS and CDR2 is YFSETQ. The CDR3 consists of 15 residues. Trimming cost V 4 bases and J 5 bases; bases outside gene matches: 6. The CDR3 region has the DNA TGCGCCAGCAGCGTTAGCGGGAGGTCTGACAATGAGCAGTTCTTC. Translating gives CASSVSGRSDNEQFF.

The gene calls are TRBV19 and TRBJ1-2; the D gene is possibly TRBD1 (5 bases). Germline V CDR1 and CDR2: LNHDA, SQIVND (reference sequence). V was pared by 5 bases and J by 1 base, with 14 bases between. This CDR3 is 15 amino acids long. CDR3 protein: CASSPRQTINYGYTF. CDR3 nucleotides: TGTGCCAGTAGTCCACGACAGACCATTAACTATGGCTACACCTTC.

The rearrangement links TRBV7-2 to TRBJ1-6; 9 bases match TRBD1. J gave up 11 bases and V 5 bases, and 19 bases lay outside the gene matches. CDR3 size: 18 residues. Germline loops: CDR1 SGHTA, CDR2 FQGNSA. CDR3 amino acids: CASSPSEYRDRVFPPLHF. The CDR3 DNA sequence: TGTGCCAGCAGCCCATCAGAGTACCGGGACAGGGTTTTTCCACCCCTCCACTTT.

The chain uses TRBV7-9 and TRBJ2-3; D remains unclear. CDR3 size: 14 residues. Trimming left V 5 bases short and J 4 bases short, with 13 bases between. Germline CDR1 reads SEHNR; CDR2 reads FQNEAQ (reference sequence). The CDR3 DNA is TGTGCCAGCAGCAAAAACCCGGTGGCAGATACGCAGTATTTT. It translates to CASSKNPVADTQYF.

The chain combines TRBV27 with TRBJ2-2; 7 bases are a match to TRBD1. The CDR3 covers 16 residues. Germline assignment: CDR1 MNHEY and CDR2 SMNVEV (reference sequence). Trimming took 5 bases from V and 0 from J; bases not matched to a gene: 6. CDR3 coding DNA: TGTGCCAGCAGTCCCAGGGGGACGACGAACACCGGGGAGCTGTTTTTT. This encodes CASSPRGTTNTGELFF.

V and J are TRBV9 and TRBJ2-7; D possibly corresponds to TRBD2 (6 bases). The germline gives CDR1 SGDLS, CDR2 YYNGEE. With 3 bases removed from V and 3 bases from J, the gap between germline ends came to 10 bases. CDR3 size: 13 residues. The CDR3 loop is CASSAGTHYEQYF. Here the CDR3 DNA reads TGTGCCAGCAGCGCGGGGACTCACTACGAGCAGTACTTC.

This clone was picked up one time. The rearrangement links TRBV2 to TRBJ2-5; TRBD1 agrees at 7 bases. V dropped 5 bases and J dropped 4; count of bases not matched to a gene: 4. This CDR3 region has 13 residues. Germline loops: CDR1 SNHLY, CDR2 FYNNEI. CDR3: CASSRTGGETQYF. The CDR3 nucleotides are TGTGCCAGCAGTCGGACAGGCGGAGAGACCCAGTACTTC.